Sequencing of this TCR beta chain was carried out in a study of PD-L1 blockade in urothelial cancer. On the study more broadly: Patients began atezolizumab, 1,200 mg intravenously every 3 weeks, at some point between 2012 and 2014.

Libraries were prepared by immunoSEQ multiplex PCR; TCRdb keeps only in-frame clonotypes and omits some of them. Here the sample spans roughly 90,000 clones, more than 85% being singletons. The CDR3 is 13 residues long. Per germline, CDR1 SQVTM and CDR2 ANQGSEA. Trimming cost V 4 bases and J 5 bases, with 12 bases left between them. The chain combines TRBV29-1 with TRBJ1-5, with a tentative D call TRBD1 (6 bases). This TCR was recovered from a man aged 55-75 years with urothelial cancer. Sequencing used PBMCs, obtained around atezolizumab (anti-PD-L1) treatment. The CDR3 sequence is CSVAGPGDQPQHF. CDR3 in DNA: TGCAGCGTTGCAGGGCCAGGGGATCAGCCCCAGCATTTT.